Listed here is a single T cell receptor beta chain. Its antigen is still unknown. This CDR3 is 18 amino acids long. Germline trimming cut 5 bases from V and 0 bases from J; bases unmatched to any gene: 6. The V gene's germline CDR1 is SGHTA and CDR2 FQGNSA. Primers: 60 Vbeta forward and 13 Jbeta reverse. The method was immunoSEQ multiplex PCR; TCRdb's version includes in-frame clones alone and lacks a portion of them. The sample has some 180,000 clones; over 65% are singletons. This sample was included in a study of cytomegalovirus exposure and HLA in healthy donors. Study results and limitations: Most of the CMV-associated TCR beta chains (in a later analysis) appeared to be HLA-restricted.

The sequenced sample consisted of PBMCs. This sequence originates from a woman aged 55-70 years in good health and CMV-seropositive. The rearrangement uses TRBV7-2 and TRBJ2-2; 13 nucleotides align to TRBD2. The CDR3 spells CASSLRLAGGANTGELFF. The CDR3 DNA follows: TGTGCCAGCAGCCTCCGACTAGCGGGGGGAGCGAACACCGGGGAGCTGTTTTTT. Combining the CDR3 with reference TRBV7-2 and TRBJ2-2 gives the whole variable domain GAGVSQSPSNKVTEKGKDVELRCDPISGHTALYWYRQSLGQGLEFLIYFQGNSAPDKSGLPSDRFSAERTGGSVSTLTIQRTQQEDSAVYLCASSLRLAGGANTGELFFGEGSRLTVL.